One TCR beta chain is described in this entry. Its antigen is unknown. This could be a read error, since a much larger clone is one nucleotide away. CDR3 regions were amplified by Arm-PCR using iRepertoire HTBI primers to build TCR beta libraries. TCRdb ran MiXCR on the multiplex PCR reads and lists one entry per CDR3 protein. Among fewer than 400,000 distinct CDR3 sequences listed, 15% to 20% were seen once. The entry originates in a study of regulatory T cells in long-lasting Graves disease. Study-level findings and limits: Segments TRBV28, TRBJ1-2 and TRBJ2-5 showed preferential usage in persistent disease.

Time point noted: newly diagnosed GD, antithyroid drugs for less than 3 months. From PBMCs, RNA was extracted and then used to make the TCR library. CDR3 length equals 15 residues. V was clipped by 2 bases and J by 2 bases, with 10 bases between them. The germline gives CDR1 KGHSH, CDR2 LQKENI. The sequencing here drew on peripheral blood mononuclear cells (PBMCs), taken at new diagnosis, from a patient treated with antithyroid drugs. This sequence joins TRBV18 and TRBJ1-3; D may be TRBD1 (6 bases). This TCR derives from a female donor with Graves disease. This CDR3 reads CASSPGPGAGNTIYF. CDR3 bases: TGTGCCAGCTCACCAGGGCCAGGGGCTGGAAACACCATATATTTT. The full variable domain, its missing parts supplied by reference TRBV18 and TRBJ1-3, is NAGVMQNPRHLVRRRGQEARLRCSPMKGHSHVYWYRQLPEEGLKFMVYLQKENIIDESGMPKERFSAEFPKEGPSILRIQQVVRGDSAAYFCASSPGPGAGNTIYFGEGSWLTVV.